This T cell receptor beta chain came from a study of cytomegalovirus exposure and HLA in healthy donors (dated by TCRdb to 2015 to 2018). About the study as a whole: An earlier analysis of 587 of the donors reported 276 Gb of sequence data and around 100 million unique TCR beta sequences obtained from about 179 million T cells. Of the approximately 400 genotyped donors, around 81% fell in the genetic ancestry cluster associated with self-reported Caucasian donors. HLA typing covered class I and class II loci at four-digit resolution. Because of strong linkage in the cohort, a handful of DR-DQ haplotypes were treated as single units for association and clustering. A later genetic analysis took genome-wide SNP genotypes for about 55% of the roughly 700 donors and used that subset as a discovery cohort. Besides the first cohort of approximately 710 subjects, a separate validation cohort made up of some 110 different subjects was used. The number of typed donors differed by locus: about 620-640 for A, B, C, DRB1 and DQB1; 500 to 550 for DQA1; 600 to 610 for DPA1; and 400 to 480 for DPB1. Donor age, sex, ethnicity and CMV serostatus were compiled alongside the repertoire data. Roughly 310 gigabases of sequencing data and tens of millions of unique TCR sequences were included in an early release covering several hundred HLA-typed donors. In an earlier analysis of 587 of the donors, high-throughput TCR beta sequencing was used to judge whether each TCR beta V gene segment behaved as functional or pseudogenic. Rather than using new phenotypic data, the later analysis identified candidate immune exposures from TCR beta sequences and from how often those sequences occurred across donors. The study was designed to test whether signatures of past pathogen exposure could be identified by cataloging public T cell receptors. A later analysis re-examined previously published TCR beta repertoires from about 700 donors and added high-resolution HLA genotyping to investigate patterns of TCR occurrence. The study profiled the T cell repertoires of fewer than 850 subjects by immunosequencing and related them to cytomegalovirus serostatus. To predict cytomegalovirus infection status, the study combined high-throughput TCR immunosequencing, statistical association of individual TCRs with disease status, and machine learning. Every repertoire in the discovery cohort had been generated on one and the same sequencing platform. On average, 235,054 unique TCR beta nucleotide sequences were sequenced per donor among 398 genotyped donors of the cohort, with roughly a sixth of those sequences being non-productive.

On the study overall, not on this receptor specifically: Compared with the roughly 600-donor mean, donors in an Asian-associated ancestry cluster had fewer N-insertions in productive TCRs, according to a later genetic analysis. The classifier was reported to diagnose cytomegalovirus status with high specificity and sensitivity in both the original cohort and the validation cohort. HLA typing was unavailable for some donors at each locus, so association tests used only the typed subset. A further reported finding was that TCR beta sequences accurately predicted the HLA-A and HLA-B alleles for most subjects in the first cohort. Sequencing depth was assumed to be roughly uniform across donors in the presence/absence analyses, though that assumption may not hold. In this cohort, only TCR beta chains were sequenced, and detectable features were limited by the absence of alpha or paired-chain data. Most TCR sequences were observed very rarely across donors, whereas some public TCRs were present in many individuals. In the study, some 160 TCR beta chains were listed as associated with cytomegalovirus. Because counts were too low, about 15 rarely observed V segments, including chromosome 9 orphons, were left out of the earlier analysis of 587 of the donors. In a later analysis, TCR association rates were found to vary across HLA loci, with the most associated TCRs seen for DRB1 alleles and the fewest for HLA-C alleles. Some IMGT-functional V segments, including TRBV6-2 and TRBV6-3, could not be distinguished by the 87-base-pair reads and were therefore excluded. A cluster of highly shared sequence variants was judged likely to be a technical artifact of the sequencing pipeline. An association between a missense DCLRE1C variant and V-gene and J-gene trimming of TCR beta chains was found in a later genetic analysis and replicated in an independent cohort. In a later analysis, several top co-occurrence clusters were reported to appear linked to parvovirus B19, influenza, CMV and Epstein-Barr virus. Three of the identified cytomegalovirus-associated TCR beta chains were confirmed in vitro to be specific for cytomegalovirus antigens. An earlier analysis of around 540 of the donors showed that most TCR beta V segments appeared in productive rearrangements either about 87% or about 30% of the time, which broadly matched IMGT annotations. Correlated functional status among segregating V segments might reflect linkage disequilibrium, but an unknown experimental factor could not be ruled out. When HLA alleles, especially DR and DQ, strongly co-occurred, TCR associations were difficult to assign to individual alleles. It was suggested by the authors that the approach could potentially be generalized to other disease states and immunological phenotypes. Most CMV-associated TCR beta chains appeared to be HLA-restricted in a later analysis, and the HLA associations seemed to be driven largely by CMV exposure. In a later analysis, HLA-associated TCR beta chains showed more clonal expansion and lower generation probabilities than non-associated chains that were equally common. CMV serostatus was the only immune exposure information available for the cohort. At a false discovery rate of 0.05, a later analysis linked 16,951 TCR beta sequences to specific HLA alleles.

The germline V gene (reference sequence) supplies CDR1 SEHNR and CDR2 FQNEAQ. The CDR3 sequence holds 15 residues, the cysteine and phenylalanine included. The CDR3 DNA has 45 bases and is translated from base 1. The junction shows trimming of 4 bases on V and 2 bases on J, and the gene matches do not reach 8 bases of it. In total, 666 healthy bone marrow donors made up the cohort. Cohort members were all nominally healthy when sampled, although unrecorded immune exposures were likely present. The donor tested CMV seronegative, placing the donor among the roughly 340 seronegative members of the cohort. A peripheral blood sample was collected from each donor, and TCR beta sequencing was performed on peripheral blood mononuclear cells. Genomic DNA extraction from the blood cell samples was performed with the Qiagen DNeasy Blood Extraction Kit. Regarding this clone: This clone's antigen is unknown.

The library was made by the immunoSEQ multiplex PCR assay. A mixture of 60 forward primers for TCR Vbeta segments and 13 reverse primers for TCR Jbeta segments was used in the multiplex PCR. The CDR3 region of rearranged TCR beta genes was amplified from genomic DNA by a multiplex PCR assay. On the Illumina HiSeq System, the amplified TCR beta libraries were sequenced as 87-base-pair reads. Concerning the study's data processing: Across the 666 repertoires, a later analysis counted some 81 million unique TCR beta chains, roughly 11 million of which were shared by at least two donors. To remove PCR and sequencing errors, raw reads were error-corrected and collapsed into unique sequences using a nearest-neighbor algorithm that merged closely related sequences. To assign V, D and J gene segments, CDR3 sequences were aligned to IMGT reference sequences. Each retained sequence needed at least a six-nucleotide match to both a V gene segment and a J gene segment. Rearrangements were classified as productive when the CDR3 lacked stop codons and remained in frame with V and J, and all other rearrangements were classified as non-productive. Following IMGT convention, CDR3 was defined as the stretch from the second conserved V-encoded cysteine up to the conserved J-encoded phenylalanine. Sequences without an unambiguous match to a single V gene segment were excluded from the earlier analysis of about 640 of the donors. An earlier analysis of several hundred of the donors called V segments functional above 56.7% productive rearrangements and segregating when the between-donor standard deviation exceeded 5%. A statistical classification framework was built to diagnose cytomegalovirus status from the catalog of TCR beta chain sequences. In a later analysis, TCR nucleotide sequences were compared against IMGT/GENE-DB human TR gene sequences so that V and J genes could be assigned. Using the TCRdist pipeline, a later analysis assigned CDR3 sequences along with most-parsimonious VDJ recombination scenarios. A later analysis defined each TCR beta chain by its CDR3 amino acid sequence plus V-gene family, and excluded reads lacking a unique V-gene family. To address suspected cross-contamination and a sequencing artifact, a later analysis removed around 600 highly shared, low-generation-probability nucleotide sequences. In a later analysis, a clonal expansion index for each public chain was calculated from normalized within-repertoire ranks of inferred template counts. In a later analysis, generation probabilities were computed with a VDJ recombination model fitted to out-of-frame rearrangements, and the resulting probabilities were checked against IGoR. Hypergeometric tests were used in a later analysis to score TCR-TCR, TCR-HLA and TCR-CMV co-occurrence, with a repertoire-size bias correction applied to the TCR pairs. In a later analysis, false discovery rates were estimated by permuting HLA or CMV assignments 20 times. In a later analysis, co-occurring TCRs were grouped using DBSCAN, and TCRdist sequence similarity was added for clustering within HLA-allele-positive subsets. Repertoires with fewer than 30,000 or more than 120,000 public chains were left out of co-occurrence clustering, as were a handful of repertoires with anomalous nucleotide sharing. TCRdb took this table from immuneACCESS and kept in-frame rearrangements with V and J called. Such tables lack part of the clones; where checked against another copy, unresolved V genes explain under half of the gap, and the rest is unexplained. D and trimming come from the DNA, and the V and J calls and clone size come from that table. This sample's listing comprises about 160,000 clones. Clones ranked in the top ten supply 1% to 1.5% of the sample.

The source is a woman aged 55-75 years in good health and CMV-seronegative. This chain is built from TRBV7-9 and TRBJ2-7; 7 of the junction bases match TRBD1. The sequenced material came from PBMCs. In nucleotide form, the sequence is TGTGCCAGCAGCTCCCGCGGAGACAGGGCCTACGAGCAGTACTTC. This sequence encodes CASSSRGDRAYEQYF.